The present entry profiles one T cell receptor (beta chain) with its context. This sample is part of a study of blood T cell repertoires in COVID-19. Profiling relied on immunoSEQ multiplex PCR, and the TCRdb table lists in-frame clones only, not all of them. The top ten hold 4.1% of the sample, which has about 260,000 clones, around 80% seen once. This TCR was sampled from a man aged 25 to 40 with acute COVID-19. Sequenced material: PBMCs or T cells enriched from blood (not recorded which).

DNA of the CDR3: TGTGCCAGCAGCAGAGGGACTAGCGGGGGGGCATCCTACAATGAGCAGTTCTTC. Translated, it gives CASSRGTSGGASYNEQFF. The chain employs TRBV3-1 (or the pseudogene TRBV3-2) and TRBJ2-1; 16 bases are a match to TRBD2. Trimming removed 5 bases from V and 1 base from J; junction bases left unmatched: 5. Germline V gene lookup returns CDR1 LGHDT and CDR2 YNNKEL (reference sequence). CDR3 length: 18 residues.